This T cell receptor beta chain was captured by sequencing in a study of a mutant IDH1 vaccine in newly diagnosed glioma. Across the study: Therapy received beforehand was radiotherapy, temozolomide, or both, with most patients given both.

Time point indicated: week 35, safety follow-up. With topical imiquimod, each dose of the vaccine consisted of 300 ug of mutant IDH1 20-mer peptide. Eight vaccine doses were administered to patients at weeks 1, 3, 5, 7, 11, 15, 19 and 23. In regard to this clone: Antigen unknown.

Only in-frame clones appear in the TCRdb table, and some are missing; sequencing was by immunoSEQ multiplex PCR. In the table there are tens of thousands of clones, roughly 77% of which are singletons. The germline V gene encodes CDR1 LGHNA and CDR2 YNFKEQ. The V and J ends lost 11 bases and 4 bases respectively, with 12 bases between them. The CDR3 sequence is 12 residues long. General study points: There seemed to be no relation between pseudoprogression and changes in top peripheral T cell clonotypes. Of the patients, approximately 93% had vaccine-induced immune responses.

This sequence originates from a man aged 25-45 years with glioma. This chain uses TRBV4-2 with TRBJ1-5; D might be TRBD1 (5 bases). The sample was PBMCs, taken from a glioma patient whose treatment included an IDH1 peptide vaccine. CDR3: CAAGTLNQPQHF. CDR3 DNA sequence: TGTGCCGCCGGGACCTTAAATCAGCCCCAGCATTTT.